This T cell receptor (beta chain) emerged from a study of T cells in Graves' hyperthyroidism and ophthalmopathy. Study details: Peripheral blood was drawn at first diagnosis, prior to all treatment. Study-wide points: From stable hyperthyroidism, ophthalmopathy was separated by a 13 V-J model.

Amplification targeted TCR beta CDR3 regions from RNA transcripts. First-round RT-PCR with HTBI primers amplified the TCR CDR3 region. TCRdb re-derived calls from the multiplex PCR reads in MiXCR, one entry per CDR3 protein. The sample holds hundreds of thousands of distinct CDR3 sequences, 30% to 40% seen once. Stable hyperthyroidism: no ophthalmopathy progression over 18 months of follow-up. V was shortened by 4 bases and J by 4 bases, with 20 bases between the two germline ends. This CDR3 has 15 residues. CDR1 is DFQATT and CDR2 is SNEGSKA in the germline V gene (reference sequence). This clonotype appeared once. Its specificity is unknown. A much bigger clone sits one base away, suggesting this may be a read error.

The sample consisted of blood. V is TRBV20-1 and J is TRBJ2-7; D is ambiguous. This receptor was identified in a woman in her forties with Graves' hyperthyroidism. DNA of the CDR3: TGCAGTGCTAAGCCAACCTACCTCCCCGGTTACGAGCAGTACTTC. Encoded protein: CSAKPTYLPGYEQYF.